Listed here are 7 T cell receptor beta chains from one sample, sequenced in a study of Ad26.COV2.S vaccination and SARS-CoV-2 variants. Profiled with immunoSEQ multiplex PCR; TCRdb holds only in-frame clones, not every one. The sample includes about 400,000 clones, approximately 89% of them seen just once. Treatment here: 15 to 20 received Ad26.COV2.S at low or high dose, single or two shots; about 5 received placebo; per-sample allocation not given. The samples date from day 63 after the first vaccine or placebo injection. The sequenced sample was peripheral blood, obtained in a trial of Ad26.COV2.S vaccine versus placebo. The receptor source for this set is a person aged 18-60 years who received the Ad26.COV2.S COVID-19 vaccine or a placebo.

The rearrangement links TRBV7-7 to TRBJ2-1; no clear D gene. The V gene lost 0 bases and the J gene lost 9 bases, with 12 bases spanning the gap. Germline CDR1 is SSHAT and CDR2 is FNYEAQ (reference sequence). The CDR3 is 14 amino acids. CDR3 nucleotide sequence: TGTGCCAGCAGCTTAGCGGGTCCCTCGGGTGAGCAGTTCTTC. Translation gives CASSLAGPSGEQFF.

J is TRBJ2-1 and V is TRBV7-2; 10 bases match TRBD2. The CDR3 runs 16 residues. In germline, CDR1 is SGHTA, CDR2 FQGNSA. Germline trimming cut 8 bases from V and 4 bases from J; bases unmatched to any gene: 11. CDR3 nucleotide sequence: TGTGCCAGCCCTAACCCCGGACTAGCGGAATACAATGAGCAGTTCTTC. It specifies CASPNPGLAEYNEQFF.

The rearrangement links TRBV5-6 to TRBJ2-7, with TRBD1 matching 8 bases. CDR1 and CDR2 (germline): SGHDT, YYEEEE. Trimming removed 3 bases from V and 5 bases from J; junction bases left unmatched: 7. There are 14 residues in the CDR3. CDR3 loop: CASSSTTDRDEQYF. The CDR3 nucleotides read TGTGCCAGCAGCTCGACGACGGACAGGGACGAGCAGTACTTC.

J is TRBJ2-5 and V is TRBV30; D is unclear. Germline CDR1 is GTSNPN and CDR2 is SVGIG (reference sequence). The CDR3 is 11 residues long. Trimming left V 0 bases short and J 4 bases short, with 3 bases between. The CDR3 reads CAWSVPETQYF. In DNA form, the CDR3 reads TGTGCCTGGAGTGTACCAGAGACCCAGTACTTC.

This clone has more than one count but fewer than ten. The V call is TRBV4-2, the J call TRBJ2-1, with D tentatively TRBD1 or TRBD2 (6 bases each). Germline V gene data show CDR1 as LGHNA and CDR2 as YNFKEQ. The CDR3 sequence is 19 residues long. Trimming shortened V by 0 bases and J by 4 bases, and 22 bases separated the two germline ends. CDR3 loop: CASSQDGGMSGRGYNEQFF. The CDR3 region has the DNA TGTGCCAGCAGCCAAGATGGGGGGATGAGCGGCAGGGGATACAATGAGCAGTTCTTC.

V gene TRBV18 combines with J gene TRBJ2-2; D not resolved. Trimming shortened V by 3 bases and J by 7 bases, and 12 bases separated the two germline ends. Per germline, CDR1 KGHSH and CDR2 LQKENI. CDR3 length equals 14 residues. CDR3: CASSPVPKGGELFF. CDR3 DNA: TGTGCCAGCTCACCGGTTCCCAAGGGCGGGGAGCTGTTTTTT.

V usage is TRBV6-2 or TRBV6-3 and J usage is TRBJ2-5; no definite D call. Deletions cut 2 bases from V and 7 bases from J, with 20 bases between. CDR3 length: 16 residues. Germline V gene data show CDR1 as MNHEY and CDR2 as SVGEGT. CDR3 region: CASSYTIQGPPGTQYF. Here the CDR3 DNA reads TGTGCCAGCAGTTACACCATCCAAGGACCCCCGGGGACCCAGTACTTC.